This TCR beta chain was documented in a study of blood T cell repertoires in COVID-19 (dated by TCRdb to about 2020). Background on the whole study: The collaborator samples originated in the United States, Italy and Spain and spanned the acute and convalescent phases of COVID-19. The dataset comprised deeply sampled blood TCRbeta repertoires from subjects exposed to, actively infected with, or recovered from COVID-19. Where available, HLA class I and class II types were obtained from metadata supplied by the sample provider rather than from assay-based typing. The samples were drawn from the first 160 participants of the ongoing ImmuneRACE study and from 950 to 1,500 subjects provided by 6 global collaborators. A freely available public database, intended as a resource for researchers studying the immune response to SARS-CoV-2, is where the repertoires were released. Nearly every sample came with metadata listing a de-identified subject ID, COVID-19 status, age in years and sex. The material from the prospective study consisted of cDNA or gDNA derived from T cells, B-cell-depleted T cells, or PBMCs. Summary of the overall study and its limitations: How much clinical and demographic metadata was included differed by source and by participant, and the metadata was provided uncurated.

TCRbeta CDR3 regions were amplified from genomic DNA using the immunoSEQ Assay, a bias-controlled multiplex PCR. The paper's data handling went like this. Nucleated cell counts per sample were estimated from amplification of reference gene primers within the assay. To quantify the absolute abundance of each unique TCRbeta CDR3 rearrangement, sequence reads were collapsed and filtered. For each sample, productive Simpson clonality was calculated as the square root of Simpson's diversity index over productive rearrangements. TCRdb stores this immuneACCESS table with in-frame sequences only. Part of the clones is absent; in the studies checked, under half of the shortfall reflects unresolved V genes, and no reason is known for the rest. That table is the source of V, J and clone size, and D and trimming were worked out from the DNA. The table for this sample lists about 63,000 clones; less than 80% of them were counted only once. Over 30% of the sample is taken by the ten largest.

Of note for this clone: What this receptor recognizes is not known. Base qualities are not recorded, but no much larger clone differs from it by a single base.

Whole blood was collected in K2EDTA tubes by collaborating institutions according to the institutions' own protocols. For TCRbeta analysis, collaborator samples were shipped as frozen whole blood, as isolated PBMCs, or as DNA extracted from either sample type. The receptor was derived from a human donor in a cohort sampled during active COVID-19. Sequencing was performed on peripheral blood.

The CDR3 reads CASSPGQVVNIQYF. The sequenced DNA is TGTGCCAGCAGCCCCGGACAGGTAGTAAACATTCAGTACTTC. The chain employs TRBV6-2 or TRBV6-3 and TRBJ2-4, with 7 junctional bases fitting TRBD1. Ends trimmed: V by 6 bases, J by 6 bases; bases unmatched to a gene: 8. From a lookup of the germline V gene, CDR1 and CDR2 are MNHEY and SVGEGT. The CDR3 sequence holds 14 residues, the cysteine and phenylalanine included. CDR3 DNA is the only sequence kept; it has 42 bases, read in frame from the first base.